These 16 T cell receptor beta chains share one sample of origin, sequenced in a study of preoperative IRX-2 immunotherapy in early breast cancer. Treatment: preoperative locoregional IRX-2 cytokine immunotherapy. TCRdb's copy holds only in-frame clones and misses some; the assay was immunoSEQ multiplex PCR. Here the sample spans about 45,000 clones, 60% to 85% being singletons. The sample was tumor tissue, taken after IRX-2 immunotherapy. Source of these receptors: a human donor with breast cancer.

V is TRBV30 and J is TRBJ2-1; TRBD2 matches at 7 bases. The junction had 3 bases not matched to a gene; V was cut back by 2 bases and J by 2 bases. The CDR3 length is 14 residues. The germline gives CDR1 GTSNPN, CDR2 SVGIG (reference sequence). The CDR3, as DNA: TGTGCCTGGAGTCGAGGGAGGGCCTACAATGAGCAGTTCTTC. This translates into CAWSRGRAYNEQFF.

The gene calls are TRBV15 and TRBJ1-2; 9 bases line up with TRBD1. Germline CDR1 and CDR2: LNHNV and YYDKDF (reference sequence). CDR3 length: 14 residues. With V trimmed by 4 bases and J by 8 bases, 8 bases remained unmatched. In nucleotides, the CDR3 is TGTGCCACCAGCACATCTGGGACAGGGCGCGGCTACACCTTC. Its protein is CATSTSGTGRGYTF.

This chain uses TRBV10-1 with TRBJ2-2, with TRBD2 matching over 9 bases. Germline V gene sequence: CDR1 WNHNN, CDR2 SYGVQD (reference sequence). Trimming took 5 bases from V and 0 from J; bases not matched to a gene: 1. The CDR3 consists of 15 residues. The CDR3 region is CASSRTSANTGELFF. The CDR3 DNA sequence: TGCGCCAGCAGTCGGACTAGCGCGAACACCGGGGAGCTGTTTTTT.

The V gene is TRBV5-1, the J gene TRBJ1-2; TRBD1 matches at 7 bases. The CDR3 runs to 15 residues. Germline V gives CDR1 SGHRS, CDR2 YFSETQ. V gave up 3 bases and J gave up 2 bases; unmatched junction bases: 7. In nucleotides, the CDR3 is TGCGCCAGCAGCTCCTCGGGACAGCTGAACTATGGCTACACCTTC. Protein sequence: CASSSSGQLNYGYTF.

A single count supports this clone. V is TRBV18 and J is TRBJ2-2; no reliable D call. V lost 0 bases to trimming and J lost 1 base, with 0 bases between them. Germline V lookup: CDR1 KGHSH, CDR2 LQKENI. The CDR3 has 13 amino acids. The CDR3 DNA is TGTGCCAGCTCACCACCGAACACCGGGGAGCTGTTTTTT. This codes for CASSPPNTGELFF.

The chain carries TRBV6-8 and TRBJ1-4, with D possibly being TRBD1 (5 bases). CDR3 length: 14 residues. Germline-derived CDR1 and CDR2 are MNHGY and SAAAGT. With 6 bases removed from V and 3 bases from J, the gap between germline ends came to 11 bases. This CDR3 is CASRRGEANEKLFF. The CDR3 coding sequence is TGTGCCAGCAGAAGGGGTGAGGCTAATGAAAAACTGTTTTTT.

This clone was seen a single time. V and J are TRBV19 and TRBJ2-2; perhaps TRBD1 as D (6 bases). V lost 10 bases, J lost 1 base, and 13 bases lay in between. Germline assignment: CDR1 LNHDA and CDR2 SQIVND (reference sequence). The CDR3 spans 14 residues. The CDR3 protein is CAIRRDKNTGELFF. CDR3 bases: TGTGCCATAAGACGGGACAAGAACACCGGGGAGCTGTTTTTT.

The genes are TRBV19 and TRBJ1-4, with a possible D match to TRBD1 (6 bases). The CDR3 loop spans 16 amino acids. Germline values: CDR1 LNHDA, CDR2 SQIVND (reference sequence). V dropped 6 bases and J dropped 7 bases, with 21 bases sitting between them. CDR3 sequence (DNA): TGTGCCAGTAGCCCCCCTCGGGGGCAAGCCCTTGAAAAACTGTTTTTT. It yields the protein CASSPPRGQALEKLFF.

This chain uses TRBV7-5 with TRBJ2-7; the D segment call TRBD2 is taken from the table without a DNA check. TRBV7-5 is shown as a pseudogene. The CDR3 extends over 17 amino acids. The CDR3 sequence: CASSSPYDGSWGLEQYF. The CDR3 DNA sequence: TGTGCCAGCAGCTCGCCGTATGACGGTTCCTGGGGACTTGAGCAGTACTTC.

Only a few counts were recorded for this clone. The genes are TRBV19 and TRBJ1-2; D remains unclear. Germline-derived CDR1 and CDR2 are LNHDA and SQIVND (reference sequence). V lost 3 bases, J lost 4 bases, and 9 bases lay in between. This CDR3 is 13 amino acids long. CDR3 bases: TGTGCCAGTAGTATGAACGGACGCTATGGCTACACCTTC. Its translation is CASSMNGRYGYTF.

The chain is built from TRBV12-5 and TRBJ2-1; possibly TRBD2 for D (6 bases). The CDR3 is made up of 14 amino acids. Germline V gene sequence: CDR1 LGHNT, CDR2 FRNRAP. The CDR3 nucleotides are TGTGCCAGCTCGGGACTCGGGGCCTACAATGAGCAGTTCTTC. This sequence encodes CASSGLGAYNEQFF.

This clone was picked up a small number of times. The chain links TRBV5-1 to TRBJ1-5, with a possible D match to TRBD1 (6 bases). Germline V lookup: CDR1 SGHRS, CDR2 YFSETQ. The CDR3 length is 15 residues. V gave up 4 bases and J gave up 0 bases, with 11 bases separating them. The CDR3 bases are TGCGCCAGCAGCCCCACAGGGTATAGCAATCAGCCCCAGCATTTT. Translating gives CASSPTGYSNQPQHF. The whole variable domain, filled in from reference TRBV5-1 and TRBJ1-5, reads KAGVTQTPRYLIKTRGQQVTLSCSPISGHRSVSWYQQTPGQGLQFLFEYFSETQRNKGNFPGRFSGRQFSNSRSEMNVSTLELGDSALYLCASSPTGYSNQPQHFGDGTRLSIL.

This clone was seen a few times. The CDR3 sequence: CASSFSGPRYEQYF. CDR3 DNA: TGTGCCAGCAGCTTTTCGGGGCCCCGCTACGAGCAGTACTTC. This chain connects TRBV11-3 to TRBJ2-7; D possibly matches TRBD1 or TRBD2 (5 bases each). Germline CDR1 is SGHNT and CDR2 is YENEEA. V was trimmed by 3 bases and J by 3 bases, leaving 12 bases between them. The CDR3 loop spans 14 amino acids. Together with reference TRBV11-3 and TRBJ2-7, the CDR3 gives the full variable domain: EAGVVQSPRYKIIEKKQPVAFWCNPISGHNTLYWYLQNLGQGPELLIRYENEEAVDDSQLPKDRFSAERLKGVDSTLKIQPAELGDSAVYLCASSFSGPRYEQYFGPGTRLTVT.

The chain is built from TRBV11-3 and TRBJ1-4; 7 bases align to TRBD1. V shed 4 bases, J shed 7 bases, and the junction held 12 bases outside the gene matches. Germline lookup yields CDR1 SGHNT and CDR2 YENEEA. This CDR3 contains 16 residues. CDR3 coding DNA: TGTGCCAGCAGCTACCGACGAGGGGGCGGGGGTGAAAAACTGTTTTTT. Translated: CASSYRRGGGGEKLFF. The whole variable domain, remainder taken from reference TRBV11-3 and TRBJ1-4, is EAGVVQSPRYKIIEKKQPVAFWCNPISGHNTLYWYLQNLGQGPELLIRYENEEAVDDSQLPKDRFSAERLKGVDSTLKIQPAELGDSAVYLCASSYRRGGGGEKLFFGSGTQLSVL.

In regard to this clone: Mismatch with germline at one junction end may stem from a read error. The chain joins TRBV11-3 to TRBJ2-1; D may match TRBD1 or TRBD2 (5 bases each). There are 18 residues in the CDR3. CDR1 SGHNT and CDR2 YENEEA come from the germline V gene. Here the CDR3 reads CANSFLTPGRTTYNEQFF. CDR3 DNA sequence: TGTGCCAACAGCTTCCTCACTCCGGGACGCACCACCTACAATGAGCAGTTCTTC.

The chain recombines TRBV10-1 with TRBJ2-7; unclear D gene. V was pared by 2 bases and J by 1 base, with 6 bases between. The CDR3 is made up of 13 amino acids. In germline, CDR1 is WNHNN, CDR2 SYGVQD (reference sequence). The CDR3 DNA is TGCGCCAGCAGTGAGGAAGTTTCCTACGAGCAGTACTTC. Its protein is CASSEEVSYEQYF.